The present T cell receptor beta chain was sequenced within a study of blood T cell repertoires in COVID-19. Study context: The United States, Italy and Spain provided the acute and convalescent COVID-19 samples.

Per the authors' pipeline: Amplification with reference gene primers provided the estimates of nucleated cell counts. Produced via immunoSEQ multiplex PCR; TCRdb's table is partial and in-frame only. Clone size and the V and J calls come from that table; the DNA yielded D and trimming. The profile shows 250,000 to 300,000 clones, approximately 90% of them singletons. Input material: peripheral blood. The TCR comes from a woman in her forties who had recovered from COVID-19.

The CDR3 sequence is CASSLAAAAAGNTEAFF. CDR3 in DNA: TGTGCCAGCAGCTTAGCGGCGGCCGCTGCGGGGAACACTGAAGCTTTCTTT. The rearrangement uses TRBV7-8 and TRBJ1-1, with D hard to call. Trimming took off 0 bases at V and 1 base at J, with 15 bases between the two ends. CDR1 is SGHVS, CDR2 FQNEAQ, per germline. CDR3 size: 17 residues. The full variable domain, rest sourced from reference TRBV7-8 and TRBJ1-1, is GAGVSQSPRYKVAKRGQDVALRCDPISGHVSLFWYQQALGQGPEFLTYFQNEAQLDKSGLPSDRFFAERPEGSVSTLKIQRTQQEDSAVYLCASSLAAAAAGNTEAFFGQGTRLTVV.